The clone carrying this T cell receptor (beta chain) was seen a handful of times. The sample originates from a study of T-cell reconstitution after alpha-beta-depleted transplantation in children. For TCRbeta, the library was prepared with unique molecular identifiers. TCRdb re-analysed the PCR reads in MiXCR, keeping a single row per CDR3 protein. The top ten clones hold 3% to 4% of a sample with about 540,000 distinct CDR3 sequences, about a sixth of them seen once. The CDR3 runs 13 residues. The germline V and J ends were trimmed by 0 bases and 11 bases, with 12 bases remaining between them. CDR1 SGHRS and CDR2 YFSETQ come from the germline V gene.

The sequencing here drew on PBMCs from the stem cell graft donor, taken from the stem cell graft. The J gene is TRBJ2-1, the V gene TRBV5-1; D may be TRBD1 or TRBD2 (5 bases each). The TCR sequence derives from a human donor who donated a stem cell graft to a child with acute lymphoblastic leukemia. In nucleotides, the CDR3 is TGCGCCAGCAGCTTGGGGACCGGGACGCAGCAGTTCTTC. This codes for CASSLGTGTQQFF.